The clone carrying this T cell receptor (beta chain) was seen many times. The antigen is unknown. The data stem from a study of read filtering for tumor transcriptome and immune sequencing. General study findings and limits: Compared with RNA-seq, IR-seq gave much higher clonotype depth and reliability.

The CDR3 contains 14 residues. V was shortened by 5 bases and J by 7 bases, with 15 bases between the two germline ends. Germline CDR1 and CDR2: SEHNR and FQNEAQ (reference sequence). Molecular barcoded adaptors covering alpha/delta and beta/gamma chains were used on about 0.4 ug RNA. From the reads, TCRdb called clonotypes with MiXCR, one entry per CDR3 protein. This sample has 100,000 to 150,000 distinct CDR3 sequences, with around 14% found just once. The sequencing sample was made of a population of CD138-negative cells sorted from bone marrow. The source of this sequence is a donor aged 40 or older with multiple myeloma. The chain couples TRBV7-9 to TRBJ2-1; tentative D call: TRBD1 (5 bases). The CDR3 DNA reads TGTGCCAGCAGCCCAGGGATTGCGAGGAATGAGCAGTTCTTC. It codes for CASSPGIARNEQFF.